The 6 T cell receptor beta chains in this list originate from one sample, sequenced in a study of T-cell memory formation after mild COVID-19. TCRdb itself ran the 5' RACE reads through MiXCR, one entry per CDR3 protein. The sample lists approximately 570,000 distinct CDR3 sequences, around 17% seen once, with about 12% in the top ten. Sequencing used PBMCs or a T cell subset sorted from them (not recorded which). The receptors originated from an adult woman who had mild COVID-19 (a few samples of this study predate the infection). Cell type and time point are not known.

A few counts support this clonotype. CDR3 DNA sequence: TGTGCCAGCAGTTCAAATCTGGTCGGCGGGAACACTGAAGCTTTCTTT. It codes for CASSSNLVGGNTEAFF. The rearrangement joins TRBV6-5 to TRBJ1-1; D gene ambiguous. Germline V gene lookup returns CDR1 MNHEY and CDR2 SVGAGI. V was cut by 4 bases and J by 1 base, with 16 bases left in between. CDR3 size: 16 residues.

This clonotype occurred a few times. The CDR3 is CASSRAGDTGELFF. The DNA of the CDR3 is TGTGCCAGCAGCAGAGCGGGAGATACCGGGGAGCTGTTTTTT. The chain uses TRBV7-3 and TRBJ2-2; 8 bases match TRBD2. Germline CDR1 reads SGHTA; CDR2 reads FQGTGA. CDR3 length equals 14 residues. After removal of 5 bases from V and 5 bases from J, the junction contained 4 bases not matched to a gene.

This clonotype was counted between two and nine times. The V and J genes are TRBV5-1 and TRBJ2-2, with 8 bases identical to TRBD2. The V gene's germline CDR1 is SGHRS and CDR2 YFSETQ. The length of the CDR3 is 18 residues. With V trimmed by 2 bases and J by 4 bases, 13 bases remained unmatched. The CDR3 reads CASSFFQISGISTGELFF. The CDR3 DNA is TGCGCCAGCAGCTTCTTCCAGATTAGCGGGATTAGCACCGGGGAGCTGTTTTTT.

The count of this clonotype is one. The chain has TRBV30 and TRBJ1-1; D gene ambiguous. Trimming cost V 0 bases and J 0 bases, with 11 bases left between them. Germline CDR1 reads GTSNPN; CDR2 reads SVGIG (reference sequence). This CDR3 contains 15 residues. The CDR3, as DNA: TGTGCCTGGAGTGTACGGAACCGTATGAACACTGAAGCTTTCTTT. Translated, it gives CAWSVRNRMNTEAFF.

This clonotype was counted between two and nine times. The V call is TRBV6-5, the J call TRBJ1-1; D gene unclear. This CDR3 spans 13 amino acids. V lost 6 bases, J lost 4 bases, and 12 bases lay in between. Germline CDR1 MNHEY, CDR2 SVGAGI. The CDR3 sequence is CASRAREVTEAFF. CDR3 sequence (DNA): TGTGCCAGCAGAGCAAGGGAGGTCACTGAAGCTTTCTTT.

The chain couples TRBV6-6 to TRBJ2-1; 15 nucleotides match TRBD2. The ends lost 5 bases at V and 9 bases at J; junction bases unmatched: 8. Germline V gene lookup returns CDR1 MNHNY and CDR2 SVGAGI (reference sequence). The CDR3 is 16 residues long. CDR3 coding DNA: TGTGCCAGCAGTAGCGGACTAGCGGGGGGGTTCGCTGAGCAGTTCTTC. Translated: CASSSGLAGGFAEQFF.